This T cell receptor beta chain was retrieved from a study of cytomegalovirus exposure and HLA in healthy donors. About the research overall: Genetic ancestry analysis placed around four fifths of the 300 to 500 donors that were genotyped in the Caucasian-associated cluster.

Points from the study as a whole: Sequencing likely caused a cluster of highly shared sequence variants. Cytomegalovirus association was assigned to about 180 TCR beta chains.

The ends were cut back, 3 bases at V and 8 bases at J, with 7 bases in the middle. The CDR3 covers 11 residues. Per germline, CDR1 ENHRY and CDR2 SYGVKD. There were likely unrecorded immune exposures, though donors were nominally healthy when sampled. For this clone: Its antigen is as yet unknown.

The PCR ran on 60 Vbeta and 13 Jbeta primers. Generated by immunoSEQ multiplex PCR, the TCRdb table keeps only in-frame clones and is missing some. The sample carries 26,000 or so clones, just under 80% recorded once. The chain has TRBV10-3 and TRBJ1-2; D call uncertain. This clonotype was sampled from a male donor in good health and CMV-seronegative. Sequencing was done on a sample of PBMCs. CDR3 bases: TGTGCCATCAGTGATTCCCTAGGCTACACCTTC. Residues: CAISDSLGYTF.